The TCR beta chain under discussion was sequenced for a study of technical replicates of blood from a few donors. Here immunoSEQ multiplex PCR was the method, and the copy in TCRdb shows in-frame clones only, minus some. Of about 15,000 clones listed, under 90% are singletons. This CDR3 comprises 13 residues. The germline V gene encodes CDR1 GTSNPN and CDR2 SVGIG (reference sequence). V was clipped by 2 bases and J by 5 bases, with 12 bases between them. The chain employs TRBV30 and TRBJ1-2; no definite D call. The TCR was taken from a human donor in good health. Sequenced input: PBMCs. DNA for the CDR3: TGTGCCTGGAGTAGAGGAGACCTATATGGCTACACCTTC. It is translated as CAWSRGDLYGYTF. Full variable domain (remainder filled in from reference TRBV30 and TRBJ1-2): SQTIHQWPATLVQPVGSPLSLECTVEGTSNPNLYWYRQAAGRGLQLLFYSVGIGQISSEVPQNLSASRPQDRQFILSSKKLLLSDSGFYLCAWSRGDLYGYTFGSGTRLTVV.